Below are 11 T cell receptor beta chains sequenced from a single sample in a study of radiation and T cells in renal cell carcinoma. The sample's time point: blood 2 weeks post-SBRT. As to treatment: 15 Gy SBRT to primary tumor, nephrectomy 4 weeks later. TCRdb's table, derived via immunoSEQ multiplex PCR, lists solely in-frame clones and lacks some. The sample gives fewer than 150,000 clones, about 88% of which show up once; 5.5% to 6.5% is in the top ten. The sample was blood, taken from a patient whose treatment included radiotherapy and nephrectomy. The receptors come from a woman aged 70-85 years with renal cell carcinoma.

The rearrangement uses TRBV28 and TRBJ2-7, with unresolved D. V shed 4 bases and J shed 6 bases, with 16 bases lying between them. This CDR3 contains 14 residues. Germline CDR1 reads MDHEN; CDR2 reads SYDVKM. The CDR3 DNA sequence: TGTGCCAGCAGTTCGGGCCTCCCCGGCTCCGAGCAGTACTTC. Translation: CASSSGLPGSEQYF.

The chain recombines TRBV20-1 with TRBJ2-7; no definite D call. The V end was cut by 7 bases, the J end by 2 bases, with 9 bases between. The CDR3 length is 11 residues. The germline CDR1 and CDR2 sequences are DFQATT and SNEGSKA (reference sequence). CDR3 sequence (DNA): TGCAGTGGACACGGTCCCTACGAGCAGTACTTC. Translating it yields CSGHGPYEQYF.

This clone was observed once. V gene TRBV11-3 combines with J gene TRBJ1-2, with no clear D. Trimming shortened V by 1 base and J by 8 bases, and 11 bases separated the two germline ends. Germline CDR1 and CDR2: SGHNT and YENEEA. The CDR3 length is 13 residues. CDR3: CASSLGTNRGYTF. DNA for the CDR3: TGTGCCAGCAGCTTAGGGACGAACCGGGGCTACACCTTC.

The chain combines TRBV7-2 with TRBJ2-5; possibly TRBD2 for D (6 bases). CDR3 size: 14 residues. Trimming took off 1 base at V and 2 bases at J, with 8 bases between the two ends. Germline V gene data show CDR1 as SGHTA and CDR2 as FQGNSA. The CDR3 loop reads CASSLGAGQETQYF. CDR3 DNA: TGTGCCAGCAGCTTAGGGGCGGGGCAAGAGACCCAGTACTTC.

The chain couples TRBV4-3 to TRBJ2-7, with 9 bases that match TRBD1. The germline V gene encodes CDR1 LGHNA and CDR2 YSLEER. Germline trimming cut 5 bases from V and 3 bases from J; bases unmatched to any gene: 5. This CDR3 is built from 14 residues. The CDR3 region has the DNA TGCGCCAGCAGCGCCGGGACAGGGCTCTACGAGCAGTACTTC. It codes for CASSAGTGLYEQYF.

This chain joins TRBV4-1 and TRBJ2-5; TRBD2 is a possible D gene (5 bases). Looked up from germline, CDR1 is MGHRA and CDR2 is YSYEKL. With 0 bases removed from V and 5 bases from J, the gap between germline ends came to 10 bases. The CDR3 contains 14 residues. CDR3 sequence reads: CASSQDRQRETQYF. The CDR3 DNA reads TGCGCCAGCAGCCAAGATCGGCAGCGGGAGACCCAGTACTTC.

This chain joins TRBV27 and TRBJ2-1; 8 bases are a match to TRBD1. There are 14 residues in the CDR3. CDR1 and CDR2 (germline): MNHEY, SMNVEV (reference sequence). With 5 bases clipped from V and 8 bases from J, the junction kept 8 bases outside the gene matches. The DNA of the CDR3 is TGTGCCAGCAGTCCCCAGGGGGCGCTGGATGAGCAGTTCTTC. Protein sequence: CASSPQGALDEQFF.

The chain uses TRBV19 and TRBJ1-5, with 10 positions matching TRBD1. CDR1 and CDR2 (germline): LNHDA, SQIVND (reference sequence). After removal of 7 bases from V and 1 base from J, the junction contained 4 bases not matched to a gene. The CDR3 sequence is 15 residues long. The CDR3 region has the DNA TGTGCCAGTATGGGGGGACAGGGGAGCAATCAGCCCCAGCATTTT. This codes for CASMGGQGSNQPQHF.

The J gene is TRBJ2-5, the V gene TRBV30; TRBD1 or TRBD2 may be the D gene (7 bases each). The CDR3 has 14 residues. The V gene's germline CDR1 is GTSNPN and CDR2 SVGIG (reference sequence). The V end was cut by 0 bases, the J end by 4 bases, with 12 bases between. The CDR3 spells CAWSVSGGGETQYF. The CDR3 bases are TGTGCCTGGAGTGTCTCAGGGGGGGGAGAGACCCAGTACTTC.

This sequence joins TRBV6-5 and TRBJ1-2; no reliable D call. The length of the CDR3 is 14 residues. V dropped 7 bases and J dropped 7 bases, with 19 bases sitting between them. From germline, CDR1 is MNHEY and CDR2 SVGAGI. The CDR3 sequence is CASIVGGKGSGYTF. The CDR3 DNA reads TGTGCCAGCATCGTCGGCGGGAAGGGATCTGGCTACACCTTC.

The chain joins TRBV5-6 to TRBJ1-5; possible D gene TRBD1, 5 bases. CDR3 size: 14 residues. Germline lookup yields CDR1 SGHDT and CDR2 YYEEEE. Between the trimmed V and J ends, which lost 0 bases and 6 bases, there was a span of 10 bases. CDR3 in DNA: TGTGCCAGCAGCTTGGGTACCGGGGGTCAGCCCCAGCATTTT. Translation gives CASSLGTGGQPQHF.